The 32 T cell receptor beta chains below all came from one sample that was sequenced in a study of cytomegalovirus exposure and HLA in healthy donors. TCRdb's copy holds only in-frame clones and misses some; the assay was immunoSEQ multiplex PCR. The table includes 97,000 or so clones, roughly 85% detected once. The source material was PBMCs. These receptors were taken from a woman in her twenties or thirties in good health and CMV-seronegative.

This chain uses TRBV11-2 with TRBJ1-1; D remains unclear. This CDR3 contains 14 residues. Germline values: CDR1 SGHAT, CDR2 FQNNGV. Trimming left V 4 bases short and J 14 bases short, with 23 bases between. CDR3 nucleotides: TGTGCCAGCAGCTCCCTCTTAGCGGCTCCCTCTCGGTTCTTT. Protein: CASSSLLAAPSRFF.

The gene calls are TRBV28 and TRBJ1-2; 10 bases match TRBD1. CDR1 is MDHEN and CDR2 is SYDVKM in the germline V gene. V lost 4 bases, J lost 6 bases, and 8 bases stayed unmatched. CDR3 length: 15 residues. The CDR3 protein is CASSSQGQGHDGYTF. The CDR3 bases are TGTGCCAGCAGTTCACAGGGACAGGGGCATGATGGCTACACCTTC.

This rearrangement joins TRBV9 to TRBJ2-7, with D unresolved. This CDR3 is 14 amino acids long. The V end was cut by 0 bases, the J end by 0 bases, with 7 bases between. The germline V gene encodes CDR1 SGDLS and CDR2 YYNGEE. The CDR3 sequence is CASSVAPSSYEQYF. The DNA for the CDR3 is TGTGCCAGCAGCGTAGCACCCAGCTCCTACGAGCAGTACTTC.

In DNA, the CDR3 is TGTGCCAGCAGCCAAGATCTGGCTTCCAGCGGGGAGCTGTTTTTT. It codes for CASSQDLASSGELFF. J is TRBJ2-2 and V is TRBV4-2; D remains ambiguous. The CDR3 contains 15 residues. The ends were cut back, 0 bases at V and 7 bases at J, with 12 bases in the middle. The germline gives CDR1 LGHNA, CDR2 YNFKEQ.

The V call is TRBV7-6, the J call TRBJ1-1; the D gene is possibly TRBD1 (6 bases). CDR1 is SGHVS, CDR2 FNYEAQ, per germline. The ends were cut back, 5 bases at V and 1 base at J, with 23 bases in the middle. The CDR3 totals 18 residues. CDR3 coding DNA: TGTGCCAGCAGCCGCTCGGGTCACGGGGGGGCCCCGAACACTGAAGCTTTCTTT. Amino acids: CASSRSGHGGAPNTEAFF.

The chain recombines TRBV5-1 with TRBJ2-7; D not certain. This CDR3 is built from 14 residues. The V gene lost 3 bases and the J gene lost 7 bases, with 17 bases spanning the gap. The germline V gene encodes CDR1 SGHRS and CDR2 YFSETQ. The CDR3 DNA is TGCGCCAGCAGCTCCTACACTCAAGCGAGGGAGCAGTACTTC. It specifies CASSSYTQAREQYF.

This clone came up once. The genes are TRBV5-1 and TRBJ1-1; perhaps TRBD1 as D (6 bases). Germline V lookup: CDR1 SGHRS, CDR2 YFSETQ. V lost 4 bases to trimming and J lost 5 bases, with 18 bases between them. The CDR3 has 15 residues. CDR3: CASSPGTPRGTEAFF. In nucleotides, the CDR3 is TGCGCCAGCAGCCCGGGGACCCCAAGGGGGACTGAAGCTTTCTTT. The full variable domain, in which reference TRBV5-1 and TRBJ1-1 provide the parts outside the CDR3, is KAGVTQTPRYLIKTRGQQVTLSCSPISGHRSVSWYQQTPGQGLQFLFEYFSETQRNKGNFPGRFSGRQFSNSRSEMNVSTLELGDSALYLCASSPGTPRGTEAFFGQGTRLTVV.

The CDR3 bases are TGTGCCAGCAGCCGATTAATGGGGGCGGAGGCTGAAGCTTTCTTT. Protein product: CASSRLMGAEAEAFF. The J gene is TRBJ1-1, the V gene TRBV6-5, with D possibly TRBD1 on 6 matching bases. The CDR3 length is 15 residues. In germline, CDR1 is MNHEY, CDR2 SVGAGI. Trimming shortened V by 6 bases and J by 6 bases, and 20 bases separated the two germline ends.

The CDR3 bases are TGTGCCAGCCACCAGGGGCGAGGCACCGGGGAGCTGTTTTTT. It codes for CASHQGRGTGELFF. V usage is TRBV6-5 and J usage is TRBJ2-2, with D maybe TRBD1 (6 bases). Trimming took off 8 bases at V and 4 bases at J, with 14 bases between the two ends. CDR1 and CDR2 (germline): MNHEY, SVGAGI. CDR3 length equals 14 residues.

The gene calls are TRBV18 and TRBJ1-4; 7 bases line up with TRBD1. V shed 2 bases, J shed 2 bases, and the junction held 5 bases outside the gene matches. Germline assignment: CDR1 KGHSH and CDR2 LQKENI. There are 16 residues in the CDR3. CDR3 sequence (DNA): TGTGCCAGCTCACCAAATTCGGGACAGACTAATGAAAAACTGTTTTTT. Its protein is CASSPNSGQTNEKLFF.

The V and J genes are TRBV28 and TRBJ2-1; TRBD1 agrees at 8 bases. V shed 2 bases, J shed 7 bases, and the junction held 13 bases outside the gene matches. Germline lookup yields CDR1 MDHEN and CDR2 SYDVKM. The CDR3 is 17 amino acids. CDR3 DNA: TGTGCCAGCAGTTTAGAGCATGTCAGGGGGCGATTTAATGAGCAGTTCTTC. It encodes CASSLEHVRGRFNEQFF. Supplemented by reference TRBV28 and TRBJ2-1, the full variable domain reads DVKVTQSSRYLVKRTGEKVFLECVQDMDHENMFWYRQDPGLGLRLIYFSYDVKMKEKGDIPEGYSVSREKKERFSLILESASTNQTSMYLCASSLEHVRGRFNEQFFGPGTRLTVL.

The rearrangement links TRBV5-6 to TRBJ1-2; 8 bases match TRBD1. The CDR3 has 13 amino acids. Germline CDR1 and CDR2: SGHDT and YYEEEE. V lost 4 bases and J lost 6; bases outside the gene matches: 5. The CDR3 nucleotides are TGTGCCAGCAGCATGACAGGGGTCCATGGCTACACCTTC. This sequence encodes CASSMTGVHGYTF.

The rearrangement uses TRBV7-8 and TRBJ1-1; possibly TRBD1 for D (6 bases). Trimming took 5 bases from V and 1 from J, leaving 8 bases between them. CDR3 length: 13 amino acids. Germline values: CDR1 SGHVS, CDR2 FQNEAQ. The CDR3 DNA reads TGTGCCAGCAGCCCGGGACAGAACACTGAAGCTTTCTTT. Its protein product is CASSPGQNTEAFF.

The chain carries TRBV4-1 and TRBJ2-7; D is possibly TRBD2 (5 bases). Germline-derived CDR1 and CDR2 are MGHRA and YSYEKL. V shed 4 bases and J shed 7 bases, with 14 bases lying between them. The CDR3 covers 13 residues. DNA of the CDR3: TGCGCCAGCAGCCGAGTAGCCGAGGGAGAGCAGTACTTC. The encoded protein is CASSRVAEGEQYF.

The V and J genes are TRBV27 and TRBJ2-3; weak D call: TRBD2 (6 bases). V was cut by 2 bases and J by 4 bases, with 10 bases left in between. CDR3 length: 14 residues. Germline V CDR1 and CDR2: MNHEY, SMNVEV (reference sequence). CDR3 protein: CASSLGGRSDTQYF. CDR3 nucleotides: TGTGCCAGCAGTTTAGGGGGGAGATCAGATACGCAGTATTTT.

This chain uses TRBV4-1 with TRBJ2-1; no clear D. Trimming left V 3 bases short and J 10 bases short, with 19 bases between. The germline gives CDR1 MGHRA, CDR2 YSYEKL. The CDR3 is 15 amino acids. The CDR3 nucleotides read TGCGCCAGCAGCCAGGCTCGTCTCAGGTACCTCGAGCAGTTCTTC. Protein product: CASSQARLRYLEQFF.

The genes are TRBV7-2 and TRBJ1-2, with D hard to call. Germline-derived CDR1 and CDR2 are SGHTA and FQGNSA. The CDR3 spans 14 residues. Trimming removed 2 bases from V and 4 bases from J, with 11 bases in between. This CDR3 is CASSLSFAVYGYTF. The CDR3 coding sequence is TGTGCCAGCAGCTTAAGTTTCGCAGTCTATGGCTACACCTTC. The full variable domain, its missing parts supplied by reference TRBV7-2 and TRBJ1-2, is GAGVSQSPSNKVTEKGKDVELRCDPISGHTALYWYRQSLGQGLEFLIYFQGNSAPDKSGLPSDRFSAERTGGSVSTLTIQRTQQEDSAVYLCASSLSFAVYGYTFGSGTRLTVV.

This clone was detected only once. The chain combines TRBV6-1 with TRBJ2-1, with 8 bases matching TRBD2. Trimming cost V 0 bases and J 9 bases; bases outside gene matches: 1. Germline loops: CDR1 MNHNS, CDR2 SASEGT. This CDR3 has 13 residues. This CDR3 is CASSEAGGGEQFF. The CDR3 nucleotides read TGTGCCAGCAGTGAAGCCGGGGGGGGTGAGCAGTTCTTC.

This clone was counted only a few times. J is TRBJ2-2 and V is TRBV9, with unresolved D. V was cut by 0 bases and J by 7 bases, with 4 bases left in between. The germline gives CDR1 SGDLS, CDR2 YYNGEE. The CDR3 sequence is 12 residues long. The CDR3 nucleotides read TGTGCCAGCAGCGTAGGTAACGGGGAGCTGTTTTTT. It is translated as CASSVGNGELFF. The variable domain in full, with the rest retrieved from reference TRBV9 and TRBJ2-2, is DSGVTQTPKHLITATGQRVTLRCSPRSGDLSVYWYQQSLDQGLQFLIQYYNGEERAKGNILERFSAQQFPDLHSELNLSSLELGDSALYFCASSVGNGELFFGEGSRLTVL.

This sequence joins TRBV7-9 and TRBJ1-3; D unclear. CDR1 is SEHNR and CDR2 is FQNEAQ in the germline V gene (reference sequence). V was clipped by 8 bases and J by 1 base, with 12 bases between them. The length of the CDR3 is 14 residues. The CDR3 DNA is TGTGCCAGCGGGCTTAGGCTATCTGGAAACACCATATATTTT. Its protein is CASGLRLSGNTIYF. The entire variable domain, with the rest obtained from reference TRBV7-9 and TRBJ1-3, is as follows: DTGVSQNPRHKITKRGQNVTFRCDPISEHNRLYWYRQTLGQGPEFLTYFQNEAQLEKSRLLSDRFSAERPKGSFSTLEIQRTEQGDSAMYLCASGLRLSGNTIYFGEGSWLTVV.

The V gene is TRBV7-2, the J gene TRBJ1-2; 9 nucleotides align to TRBD1. CDR1 is SGHTA, CDR2 FQGNSA, per germline. The CDR3 runs to 15 residues. V lost 1 base to trimming and J lost 5 bases; unmatched junction nucleotides: 5. The CDR3 region is CASSLDDRGSYGYTF. CDR3 sequence (DNA): TGTGCCAGCAGCTTAGACGACAGGGGGTCATATGGCTACACCTTC.

The chain is built from TRBV5-6 and TRBJ1-2; 9 nucleotides match TRBD1. The germline V gene has CDR1 SGHDT and CDR2 YYEEEE. Germline trimming cut 3 bases from V and 3 bases from J; bases unmatched to any gene: 6. This CDR3 is 15 amino acids long. The CDR3 region is CASSWDREFYYGYTF. The CDR3 coding sequence is TGTGCCAGCAGCTGGGACAGGGAGTTTTACTATGGCTACACCTTC. Filled out from reference TRBV5-6 and TRBJ1-2, the complete variable domain reads DAGVTQSPTHLIKTRGQQVTLRCSPKSGHDTVSWYQQALGQGPQFIFQYYEEEERQRGNFPDRFSGHQFPNYSSELNVNALLLGDSALYLCASSWDREFYYGYTFGSGTRLTVV.

V and J are TRBV5-1 and TRBJ1-5; perhaps TRBD1 as D (5 bases). V dropped 3 bases and J dropped 0 bases, with 10 bases sitting between them. CDR1 and CDR2 from the germline V gene are SGHRS and YFSETQ. The CDR3 consists of 15 residues. The CDR3 bases are TGCGCCAGCAGCTGGGGCGATTTTAGCAATCAGCCCCAGCATTTT. Amino acids: CASSWGDFSNQPQHF.

V usage is TRBV5-1 and J usage is TRBJ2-7, with TRBD1 as a possible D gene (6 bases). V was trimmed by 4 bases and J by 6 bases, leaving 8 bases between them. This CDR3 has 11 residues. Germline V gene sequence: CDR1 SGHRS, CDR2 YFSETQ. This CDR3 is CASSEGGEQYF. CDR3 nucleotides: TGCGCCAGCAGCGAAGGGGGCGAGCAGTACTTC. Drawing the rest from reference TRBV5-1 and TRBJ2-7, the complete variable domain is KAGVTQTPRYLIKTRGQQVTLSCSPISGHRSVSWYQQTPGQGLQFLFEYFSETQRNKGNFPGRFSGRQFSNSRSEMNVSTLELGDSALYLCASSEGGEQYFGPGTRLTVT.

This rearrangement joins TRBV4-3 to TRBJ1-2; D gene uncertain. The CDR3 sequence is 12 residues long. Germline V gene lookup returns CDR1 LGHNA and CDR2 YSLEER. V lost 1 base and J 8 bases, leaving 8 bases between the germline ends. The CDR3 protein is CASSQGVRGYTF. DNA of the CDR3: TGCGCCAGCAGCCAAGGGGTGAGGGGCTACACCTTC.

The rearrangement uses TRBV5-1 and TRBJ2-1; possible D gene TRBD1, 5 bases. The CDR3 contains 13 residues. Germline V gives CDR1 SGHRS, CDR2 YFSETQ. The V end lost 5 bases, the J end lost 1 base, and 7 bases lay between the germline ends. The CDR3: CASSQGSYNEQFF. The DNA for the CDR3 is TGCGCCAGCAGTCAGGGATCCTACAATGAGCAGTTCTTC.

V and J are TRBV7-9 and TRBJ1-4, with 7 bases aligning to TRBD1. The germline V gene encodes CDR1 SEHNR and CDR2 FQNEAQ (reference sequence). CDR3 length equals 14 residues. The J segment lost 8 bases and the V segment lost 8 bases, leaving 11 bases of the junction unmatched. DNA of the CDR3: TGTGCCAGCGGGGAAACAGGGGTAGGGGAAAAACTGTTTTTT. Protein sequence: CASGETGVGEKLFF.

This clone was recorded only once. The chain recombines TRBV9 with TRBJ2-1; 10 nucleotides align to TRBD2. CDR1 is SGDLS and CDR2 is YYNGEE in the germline V gene. V was pared by 0 bases and J by 9 bases, with 6 bases of the junction left unmatched. This CDR3 spans 15 amino acids. In DNA, the CDR3 is TGTGCCAGCAGCGTAGGAACTAGCGGGACGGGTGAGCAGTTCTTC. Its translation: CASSVGTSGTGEQFF. The complete variable domain, with remaining parts taken from reference TRBV9 and TRBJ2-1, reads DSGVTQTPKHLITATGQRVTLRCSPRSGDLSVYWYQQSLDQGLQFLIQYYNGEERAKGNILERFSAQQFPDLHSELNLSSLELGDSALYFCASSVGTSGTGEQFFGPGTRLTVL.

CDR3 DNA: TGCGCCAGCAGCCCACGACAGAACACTGAAGCTTTCTTT. Translating it yields CASSPRQNTEAFF. The gene calls are TRBV5-1 and TRBJ1-1; D is unresolved. The CDR3 is made up of 13 amino acids. V was clipped by 4 bases and J by 1 base, with 8 bases between them. Germline loops: CDR1 SGHRS, CDR2 YFSETQ.

The V gene is TRBV7-9, the J gene TRBJ2-7; D might be TRBD1 (6 bases). Germline V gene lookup returns CDR1 SEHNR and CDR2 FQNEAQ (reference sequence). V lost 1 base and J 2 bases, leaving 15 bases between the germline ends. CDR3 length: 16 residues. CDR3 region: CASSLVGQGRPYEQYF. The CDR3 nucleotides read TGTGCCAGCAGCTTAGTCGGGCAGGGGAGACCCTACGAGCAGTACTTC.

CDR3 nucleotide sequence: TGTGCCAGCAGCTTACTTTACCCAGGGAACCACAATGAGCAGTTCTTC. As protein: CASSLLYPGNHNEQFF. The chain uses TRBV13 and TRBJ2-1; D possibly corresponds to TRBD1 (5 bases). CDR1 PRHDT and CDR2 FYEKMQ come from the germline V gene (reference sequence). CDR3 size: 16 residues. Trimming took off 2 bases at V and 5 bases at J, with 16 bases between the two ends.

The chain couples TRBV9 to TRBJ2-7; TRBD1 might be the D (6 bases). Trimming removed 3 bases from V and 9 bases from J, with 16 bases in between. CDR3 length: 13 amino acids. From germline, CDR1 is SGDLS and CDR2 YYNGEE. CDR3 DNA sequence: TGTGCCAGCAGCGACTCCACAGGGTTGGCGCAGTACTTC. It yields the protein CASSDSTGLAQYF.